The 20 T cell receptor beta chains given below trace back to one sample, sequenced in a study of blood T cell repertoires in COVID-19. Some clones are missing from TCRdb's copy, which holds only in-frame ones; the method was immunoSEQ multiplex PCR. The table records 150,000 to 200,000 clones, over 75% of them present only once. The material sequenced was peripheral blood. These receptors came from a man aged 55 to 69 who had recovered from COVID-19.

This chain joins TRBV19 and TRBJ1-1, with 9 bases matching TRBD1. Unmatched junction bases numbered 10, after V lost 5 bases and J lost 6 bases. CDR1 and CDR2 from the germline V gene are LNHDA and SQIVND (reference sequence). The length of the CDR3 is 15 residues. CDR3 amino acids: CASSVLRGQGPEAFF. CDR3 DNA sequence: TGTGCCAGTAGTGTCCTCCGCGGACAGGGGCCTGAAGCTTTCTTT.

The CDR3 region is CASSVGQINEKLFF. In nucleotides, the CDR3 is TGTGCCAGCAGCGTAGGCCAGATAAATGAAAAACTGTTTTTT. The gene calls are TRBV9 and TRBJ1-4; D unclear. V was clipped by 0 bases and J by 5 bases, with 8 bases between them. CDR1 is SGDLS and CDR2 is YYNGEE in the germline V gene. The CDR3 consists of 14 residues.

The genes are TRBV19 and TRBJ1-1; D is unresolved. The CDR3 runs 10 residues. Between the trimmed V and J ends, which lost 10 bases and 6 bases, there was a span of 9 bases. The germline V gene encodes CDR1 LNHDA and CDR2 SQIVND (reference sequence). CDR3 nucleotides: TGTGCCACTACGGCGGCTGAAGCTTTCTTT. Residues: CATTAAEAFF.

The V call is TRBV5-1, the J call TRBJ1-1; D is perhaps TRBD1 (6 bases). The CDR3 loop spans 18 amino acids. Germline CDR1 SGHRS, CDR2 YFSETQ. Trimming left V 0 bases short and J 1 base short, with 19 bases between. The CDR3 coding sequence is TGCGCCAGCAGCTTGGCCTTCCGCGAGGGAGGGGGGAACACTGAAGCTTTCTTT. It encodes CASSLAFREGGGNTEAFF.

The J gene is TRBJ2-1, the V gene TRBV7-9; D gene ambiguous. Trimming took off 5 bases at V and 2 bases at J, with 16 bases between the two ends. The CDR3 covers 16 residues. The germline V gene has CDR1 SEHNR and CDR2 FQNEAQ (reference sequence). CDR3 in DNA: TGTGCCAGCAGCGCTCGCGGCCCGGGTACCTACAATGAGCAGTTCTTC. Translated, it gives CASSARGPGTYNEQFF.

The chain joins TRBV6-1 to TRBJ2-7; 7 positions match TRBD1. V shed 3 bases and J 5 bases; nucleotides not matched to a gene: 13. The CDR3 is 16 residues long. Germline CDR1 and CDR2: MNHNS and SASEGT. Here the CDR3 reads CASSEARGSSSDEQYF. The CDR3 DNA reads TGTGCCAGCAGTGAGGCCAGGGGGAGCTCTTCCGACGAGCAGTACTTC.

The CDR3, as DNA: TGTGCCAGCAGCCCCGACGGGAACTATGGCTACACCTTC. Translation: CASSPDGNYGYTF. The chain combines TRBV6-5 with TRBJ1-2; D call uncertain. The V gene's germline CDR1 is MNHEY and CDR2 SVGAGI. The V and J ends lost 6 bases and 2 bases respectively, with 10 bases between them. The CDR3 is 13 amino acids.

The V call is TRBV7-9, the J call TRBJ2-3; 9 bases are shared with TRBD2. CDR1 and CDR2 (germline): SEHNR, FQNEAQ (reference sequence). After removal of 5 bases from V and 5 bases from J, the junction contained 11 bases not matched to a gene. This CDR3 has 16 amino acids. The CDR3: CASSPTGGGAVDTQYF. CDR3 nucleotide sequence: TGTGCCAGCAGCCCTACCGGCGGGGGGGCAGTAGATACGCAGTATTTT.

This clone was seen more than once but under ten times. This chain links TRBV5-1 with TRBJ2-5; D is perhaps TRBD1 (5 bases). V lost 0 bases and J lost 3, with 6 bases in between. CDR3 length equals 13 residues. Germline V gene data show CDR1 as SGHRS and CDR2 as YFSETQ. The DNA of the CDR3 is TGCGCCAGCAGCTTGGCCAGGGAAGAGACCCAGTACTTC. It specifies CASSLAREETQYF.

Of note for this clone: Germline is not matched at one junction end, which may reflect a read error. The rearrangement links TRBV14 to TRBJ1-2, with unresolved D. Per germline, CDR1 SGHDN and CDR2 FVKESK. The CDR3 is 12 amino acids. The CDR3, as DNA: TGTGCCAGCACCCAATACGGTGGTGGCTACACCTTC. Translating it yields CASTQYGGGYTF.

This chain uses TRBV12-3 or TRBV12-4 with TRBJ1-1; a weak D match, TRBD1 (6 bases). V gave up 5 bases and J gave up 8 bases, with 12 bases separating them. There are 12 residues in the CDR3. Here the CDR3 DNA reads TGTGCCAGCAGTGGGAGCCAGGGGGAAGCTTTCTTT. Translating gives CASSGSQGEAFF.

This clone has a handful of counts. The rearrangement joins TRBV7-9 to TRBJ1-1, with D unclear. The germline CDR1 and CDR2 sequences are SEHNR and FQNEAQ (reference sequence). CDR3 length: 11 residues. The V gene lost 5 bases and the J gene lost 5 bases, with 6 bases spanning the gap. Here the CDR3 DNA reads TGTGCCAGCAGCCTTGTGACTGAAGCTTTCTTT. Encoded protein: CASSLVTEAFF. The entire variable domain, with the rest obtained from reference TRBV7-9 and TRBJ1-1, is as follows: DTGVSQNPRHKITKRGQNVTFRCDPISEHNRLYWYRQTLGQGPEFLTYFQNEAQLEKSRLLSDRFSAERPKGSFSTLEIQRTEQGDSAMYLCASSLVTEAFFGQGTRLTVV.

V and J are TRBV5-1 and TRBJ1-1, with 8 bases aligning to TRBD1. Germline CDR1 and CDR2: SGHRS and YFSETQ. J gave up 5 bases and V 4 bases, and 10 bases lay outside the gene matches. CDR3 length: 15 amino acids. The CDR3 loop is CASSAGGNRATEAFF. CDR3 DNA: TGCGCCAGCAGCGCAGGGGGCAACAGGGCTACTGAAGCTTTCTTT.

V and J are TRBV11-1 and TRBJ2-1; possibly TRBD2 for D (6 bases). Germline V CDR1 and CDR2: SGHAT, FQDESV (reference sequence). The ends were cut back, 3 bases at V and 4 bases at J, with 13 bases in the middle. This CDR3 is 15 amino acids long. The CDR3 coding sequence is TGTGCCAGCAGCTTCAGTGGCGGGGATTACAATGAGCAGTTCTTC. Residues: CASSFSGGDYNEQFF.

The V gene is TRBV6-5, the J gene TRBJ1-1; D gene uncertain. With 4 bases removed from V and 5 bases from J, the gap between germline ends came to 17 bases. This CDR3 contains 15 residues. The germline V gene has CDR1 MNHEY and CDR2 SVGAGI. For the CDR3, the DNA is TGTGCCAGCAGTTCCGGGTACCTAACGAGGACTGAAGCTTTCTTT. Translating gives CASSSGYLTRTEAFF.

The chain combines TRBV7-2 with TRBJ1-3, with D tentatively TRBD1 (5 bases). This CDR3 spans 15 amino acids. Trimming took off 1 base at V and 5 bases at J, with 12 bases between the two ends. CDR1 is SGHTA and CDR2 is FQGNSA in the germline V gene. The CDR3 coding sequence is TGTGCCAGCAGCTTAGGGCAGGGAATACGAAACACCATATATTTT. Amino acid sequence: CASSLGQGIRNTIYF.

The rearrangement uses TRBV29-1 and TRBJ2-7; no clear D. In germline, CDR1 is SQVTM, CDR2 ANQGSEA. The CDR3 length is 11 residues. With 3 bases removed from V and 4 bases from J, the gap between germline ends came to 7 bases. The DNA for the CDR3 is TGCAGCGTTGATGGGCTTTACGAGCAGTACTTC. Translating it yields CSVDGLYEQYF.

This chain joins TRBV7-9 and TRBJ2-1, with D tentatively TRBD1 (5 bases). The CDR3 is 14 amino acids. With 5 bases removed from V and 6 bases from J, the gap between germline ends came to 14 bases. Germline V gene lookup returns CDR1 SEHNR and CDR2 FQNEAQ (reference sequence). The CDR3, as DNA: TGTGCCAGCAGCCAGAGGCACAGGACCAATGAGCAGTTCTTC. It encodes CASSQRHRTNEQFF.

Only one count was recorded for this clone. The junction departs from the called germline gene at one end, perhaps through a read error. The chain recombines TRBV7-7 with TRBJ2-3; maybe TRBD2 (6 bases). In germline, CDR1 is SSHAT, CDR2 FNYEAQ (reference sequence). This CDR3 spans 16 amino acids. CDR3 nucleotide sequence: TGTGCTAGCAGCTTAGGTAGCGGACCGAGCACAGATACGCAGTATTTT. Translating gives CASSLGSGPSTDTQYF.

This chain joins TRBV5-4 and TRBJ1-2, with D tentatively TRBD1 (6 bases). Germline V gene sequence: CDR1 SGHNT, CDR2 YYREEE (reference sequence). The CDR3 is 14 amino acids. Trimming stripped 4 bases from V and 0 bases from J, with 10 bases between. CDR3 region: CASSRDNSNYGYTF. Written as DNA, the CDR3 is TGTGCCAGCAGCCGGGACAATTCTAACTATGGCTACACCTTC.